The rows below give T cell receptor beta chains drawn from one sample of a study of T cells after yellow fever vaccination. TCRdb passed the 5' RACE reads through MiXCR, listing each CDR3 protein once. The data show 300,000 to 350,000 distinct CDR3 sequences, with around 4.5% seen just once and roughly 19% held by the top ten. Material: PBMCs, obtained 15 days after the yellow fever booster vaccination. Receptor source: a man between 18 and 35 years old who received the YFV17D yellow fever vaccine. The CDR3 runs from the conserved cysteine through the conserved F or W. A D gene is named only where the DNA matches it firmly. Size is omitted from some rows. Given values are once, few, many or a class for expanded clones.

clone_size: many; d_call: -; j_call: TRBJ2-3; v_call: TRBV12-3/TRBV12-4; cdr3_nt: TGTGCCAGCAGTTTAGTCCCACTAGGTGCTACGCAGTATTTT; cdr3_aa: CASSLVPLGATQYF
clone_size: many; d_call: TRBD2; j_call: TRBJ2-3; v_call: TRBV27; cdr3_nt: TGTGCCAGCAAGAGCGGGGGGGCAACAGATACGCAGTATTTT; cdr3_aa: CASKSGGATDTQYF
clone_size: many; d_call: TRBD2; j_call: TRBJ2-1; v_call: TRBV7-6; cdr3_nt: TGTGCCAGCAGCGTCTGGACTAGCCCAAGGAATGAGCAGTTCTTC; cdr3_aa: CASSVWTSPRNEQFF
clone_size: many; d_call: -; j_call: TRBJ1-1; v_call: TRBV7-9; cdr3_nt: TGTGCCAGCAGCCTCCGGGTCGAAGCTTTCTTT; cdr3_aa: CASSLRVEAFF
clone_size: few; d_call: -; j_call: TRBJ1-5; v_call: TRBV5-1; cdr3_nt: TGCGCCAGCAGCTTGACCCTGGACAGTAATCAGCCCCAGCATTTT; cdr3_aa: CASSLTLDSNQPQHF
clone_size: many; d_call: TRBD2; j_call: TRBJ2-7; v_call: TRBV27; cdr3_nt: TGTGCCAGCGGGAGGGACTACGAGCAGTACTTC; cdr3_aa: CASGRDYEQYF
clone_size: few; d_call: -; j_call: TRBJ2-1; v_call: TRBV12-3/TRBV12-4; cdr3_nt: TGTGCCAGCAGCCCCGATGAAGGGCGCTTGGATGAGCAGTTCTTC; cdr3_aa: CASSPDEGRLDEQFF
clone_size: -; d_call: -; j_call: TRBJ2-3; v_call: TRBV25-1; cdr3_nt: TGTGCCAGCAGTGACGGGGGTATAGGCACAGATACGCAGTATTTT; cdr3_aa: CASSDGGIGTDTQYF
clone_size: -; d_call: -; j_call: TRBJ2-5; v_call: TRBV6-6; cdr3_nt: TGTGCCAGCAGAGGGATCTCACCAAGCGGGCAAGAGACCCAGTACTTC; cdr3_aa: CASRGISPSGQETQYF
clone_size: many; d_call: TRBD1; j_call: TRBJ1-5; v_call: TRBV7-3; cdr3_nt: TGTGCCAGCAGCCCGACAGGGGAGGGGAGCAATCAGCCCCAGCATTTT; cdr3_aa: CASSPTGEGSNQPQHF
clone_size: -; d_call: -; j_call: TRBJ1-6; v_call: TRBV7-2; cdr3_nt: TGTGCCAGCAGCTTATTTCTGCAGGGTATGACACCCCTCCACTTT; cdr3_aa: CASSLFLQGMTPLHF
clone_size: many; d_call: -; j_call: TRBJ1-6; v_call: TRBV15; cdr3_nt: TGTGCCACCAGCAGACCGGACTCACTCACCCTCCACTTT; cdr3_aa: CATSRPDSLTLHF
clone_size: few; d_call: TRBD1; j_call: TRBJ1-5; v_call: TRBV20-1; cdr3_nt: TGCAGTGCTAGCGAGACAGGGGGCTGGAATCAGCCCCAGCATTTT; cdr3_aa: CSASETGGWNQPQHF
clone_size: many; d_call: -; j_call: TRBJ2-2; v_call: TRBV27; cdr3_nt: TGTGCCAGCAGTTCGGCAGGGGAAGGAACCGGGGAGCTGTTTTTT; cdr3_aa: CASSSAGEGTGELFF
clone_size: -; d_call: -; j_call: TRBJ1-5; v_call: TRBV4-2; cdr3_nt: TGTGCCAGCAGCCAAGTTGCGTGGGGGCAGGCCCAGCATTTT; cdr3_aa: CASSQVAWGQAQHF
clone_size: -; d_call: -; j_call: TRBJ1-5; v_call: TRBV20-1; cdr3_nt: TGCAGTGCTAGCTTAGGAGCCTCACGACGGCAGCCCCAGCATTTT; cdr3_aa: CSASLGASRRQPQHF
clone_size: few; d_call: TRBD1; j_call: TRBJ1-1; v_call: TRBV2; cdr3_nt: TGTGCCCTATCTAAGGGGGCGAACACTGAAGCTTTCTTT; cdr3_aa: CALSKGANTEAFF
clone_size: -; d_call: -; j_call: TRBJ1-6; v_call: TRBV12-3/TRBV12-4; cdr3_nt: TGTGCCAGCAGCTGGGCCCGGTCTTCACCCCTCCACTTT; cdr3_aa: CASSWARSSPLHF
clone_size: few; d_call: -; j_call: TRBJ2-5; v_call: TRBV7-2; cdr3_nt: TGTGCCAGCAGCTCAATGCCGGACGGGGGGACCCAGTACTTC; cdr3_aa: CASSSMPDGGTQYF
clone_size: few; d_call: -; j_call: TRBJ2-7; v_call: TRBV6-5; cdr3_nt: TGTGCCAGCGGGGGTTGGAGAGGCGAGCAGTACTTC; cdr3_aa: CASGGWRGEQYF
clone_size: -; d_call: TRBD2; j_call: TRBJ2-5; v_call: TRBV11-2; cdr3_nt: TGTGCCAGACCCCCAGGACTAGCGGGGGGGACCCAGTACTTC; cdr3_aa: CARPPGLAGGTQYF
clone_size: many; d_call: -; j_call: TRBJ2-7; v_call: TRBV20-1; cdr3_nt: TGCAGTGCTCCCGGGACGGGGCCCTACGAGCAGTACTTC; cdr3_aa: CSAPGTGPYEQYF
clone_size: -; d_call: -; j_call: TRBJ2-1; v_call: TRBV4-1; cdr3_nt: TGCGCCAGCAGCCCGAGGCCCTACAATGAGCAGTTCTTC; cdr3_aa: CASSPRPYNEQFF
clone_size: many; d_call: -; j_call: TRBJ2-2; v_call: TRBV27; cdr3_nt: TGTGCCAGCAGTTCCCCCTCGAGGGCCGGGGAGCTGTTTTTT; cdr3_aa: CASSSPSRAGELFF
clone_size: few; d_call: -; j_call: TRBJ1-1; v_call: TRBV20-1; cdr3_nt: TGCAGTGCTTGCCCAAACCTAAACACTGAAGCTTTCTTT; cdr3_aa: CSACPNLNTEAFF
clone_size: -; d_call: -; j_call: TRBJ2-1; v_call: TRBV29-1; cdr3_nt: TGCAGCGTTGATTTCTTGGACCGGGGATCCTACAATGAGCAGTTCTTC; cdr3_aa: CSVDFLDRGSYNEQFF
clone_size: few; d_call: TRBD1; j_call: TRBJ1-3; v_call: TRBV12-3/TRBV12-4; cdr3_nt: TGTGCCAGCAGGTACAGGGGGCGACTCCACTCTGGAAACACCATATATTTT; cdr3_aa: CASRYRGRLHSGNTIYF